These T cell receptor beta chains were read from a single sample in a study of cytomegalovirus exposure and HLA in healthy donors. Clones were read by immunoSEQ multiplex PCR, and TCRdb kept only the in-frame ones, dropping some. The sample contains about 140,000 clones, roughly 80% of which appear only once. Sequenced material: PBMCs. The source of these receptors is a female donor in good health and CMV-seronegative. Each CDR3 is given with its conserved first and last residue. The order of the fields is CDR3 protein, CDR3 DNA, V gene, J gene, D gene, clone size. D genes are given only for firm matches. Not all rows give a size; the values are once, few, many and, for expanded clones, a class.

CASSYSLRGTSYEQYF	TGTGCCAGCAGTTACTCGCTAAGGGGAACCTCCTACGAGCAGTACTTC	TRBV6-5	TRBJ2-7	.	.
CASSATGLNTGELFF	TGTGCCAGCAGTGCTACAGGACTAAACACCGGGGAGCTGTTTTTT	TRBV27	TRBJ2-2	.	.
CASKATSGRANTGELFF	TGTGCCAGTAAGGCGACTAGCGGGAGGGCCAACACCGGGGAGCTGTTTTTT	TRBV19	TRBJ2-2	TRBD2	.
CATLYPGGELFF	TGCGCCACCCTCTATCCCGGCGGGGAGCTGTTTTTT	TRBV4-1	TRBJ2-2	.	.
CASSYRRGTLSYEQYF	TGTGCCAGCAGCTACAGGCGTGGGACACTCTCCTACGAGCAGTACTTC	TRBV13	TRBJ2-7	.	.
CSASPGEGYTF	TGCAGTGCTAGCCCCGGGGAGGGCTACACCTTC	TRBV20-1	TRBJ1-2	.	once
CASSLSGQGNNGANVLTF	TGTGCCAGCAGCTTATCGGGACAGGGAAATAATGGGGCCAACGTCCTGACTTTC	TRBV7-9	TRBJ2-6	TRBD1	.
CASSWSGSYEQYF	TGTGCCAGCAGTTGGTCGGGATCCTACGAGCAGTACTTC	TRBV6-6	TRBJ2-7	.	.
CASTDRYLEQYF	TGTGCCAGCACTGACAGATACCTAGAGCAGTACTTC	TRBV28	TRBJ2-7	.	.
CASSSLWEQYF	TGTGCCAGCAGTTCTCTATGGGAGCAGTACTTC	TRBV28	TRBJ2-7	.	.
CASSDGQGETDTQYF	TGTGCCAGCAGCGATGGACAGGGGGAAACAGATACGCAGTATTTT	TRBV11-2	TRBJ2-3	TRBD1	.
CASSEGAGGPRNEQFF	TGTGCCAGCAGTGAAGGGGCGGGAGGGCCGAGGAATGAGCAGTTCTTC	TRBV6-1	TRBJ2-1	TRBD2	.
CSFSSGTGGDPSYEQYF	TGCAGCTTTTCCTCCGGGACAGGGGGGGACCCCTCCTACGAGCAGTACTTC	TRBV29-1	TRBJ2-7	TRBD1	.
CASSFRDRGDTEAFF	TGTGCCAGTAGTTTCCGGGACAGGGGGGACACTGAAGCTTTCTTT	TRBV19	TRBJ1-1	TRBD1	.
CASSGQVTYEQYF	TGTGCCAGCTCGGGACAGGTAACCTACGAGCAGTACTTC	TRBV25-1	TRBJ2-7	TRBD1	.
CASSKGLAGPGEQFF	TGTGCCAGCAGCAAGGGGCTAGCGGGGCCGGGTGAGCAGTTCTTC	TRBV21-1	TRBJ2-1	.	few
CSVGLAGVGIQFF	TGCAGCGTTGGACTAGCGGGAGTGGGTATACAGTTCTTC	TRBV29-1	TRBJ2-1	TRBD2	.
CASSYSTGGAGYGYTF	TGTGCCAGCAGTTACTCAACAGGGGGCGCGGGCTATGGCTACACCTTC	TRBV6-5	TRBJ1-2	TRBD1	once
CASSPFSGNTIYF	TGTGCCAGCAGTCCATTCTCTGGAAACACCATATATTTT	TRBV6-5	TRBJ1-3	.	.
CASRGGGRSNTGELFF	TGTGCCAGCAGGGGAGGAGGGAGGTCCAACACCGGGGAGCTGTTTTTT	TRBV9	TRBJ2-2	.	.
CASSDRNSGRKVNTQYF	TGTGCCAGCAGCGATCGGAATAGCGGGAGAAAAGTGAATACGCAGTATTTT	TRBV25-1	TRBJ2-3	TRBD2	once
CASSLGQARGSYEQYF	TGTGCCAGCAGCTTGGGCCAGGCTCGGGGCTCCTACGAGCAGTACTTC	TRBV7-9	TRBJ2-7	.	.
CASSGPGGSANEKLFF	TGTGCCAGCAGTGGCCCGGGGGGTAGCGCTAATGAAAAACTGTTTTTT	TRBV2	TRBJ1-4	.	.
CASSQGDPGLSTDTQYF	TGCGCCAGCAGCCAGGGTGATCCGGGACTAAGCACAGATACGCAGTATTTT	TRBV4-1	TRBJ2-3	TRBD2	.
CASTTPPETQYF	TGTGCCAGCACAACACCGCCGGAGACCCAGTACTTC	TRBV28	TRBJ2-5	.	.
CSAGTESAKAKLFF	TGCAGCGCGGGGACAGAGAGCGCTAAGGCAAAACTGTTTTTT	TRBV29-1	TRBJ1-4	TRBD1	.
CASSSGTGNEKLFF	TGTGCCAGCAGCTCCGGGACAGGGAATGAAAAACTGTTTTTT	TRBV7-6	TRBJ1-4	TRBD1	.
CASSQSPVLTGELFF	TGCGCCAGCAGCCAGTCACCAGTCCTCACCGGGGAGCTGTTTTTT	TRBV4-1	TRBJ2-2	.	.
CASKRELAGETQYF	TGTGCCAGTAAACGAGAACTAGCGGGAGAGACCCAGTACTTC	TRBV19	TRBJ2-5	TRBD2	.
CASSYSRGAEQYF	TGTGCCAGCAGTTACTCAAGGGGCGCCGAGCAGTACTTC	TRBV6-5	TRBJ2-7	.	.
CAWNGRGNEQFF	TGTGCCTGGAACGGGAGGGGGAATGAGCAGTTCTTC	TRBV30	TRBJ2-1	TRBD2	.
CASSLSGVTYEQYF	TGTGCCAGCAGCTTATCAGGGGTTACCTACGAGCAGTACTTC	TRBV13	TRBJ2-7	.	.
CASSMGRGDYSNQPQHF	TGTGCCAGTAGTATGGGCAGAGGGGACTATAGCAATCAGCCCCAGCATTTT	TRBV19	TRBJ1-5	.	.
CASRGLSNQPQHF	TGTGCCAGCCGAGGACTTAGCAATCAGCCCCAGCATTTT	TRBV27	TRBJ1-5	.	.
CASSGRTVMNTEAFF	TGTGCCAGCAGTGGCCGGACAGTTATGAACACTGAAGCTTTCTTT	TRBV6-1	TRBJ1-1	.	.
CSAYGNTEAFF	TGCAGTGCTTACGGGAACACTGAAGCTTTCTTT	TRBV20-1	TRBJ1-1	.	.
CASSLTRVDEQYF	TGTGCCAGCAGCCTGACACGTGTCGACGAGCAGTACTTC	TRBV7-2	TRBJ2-7	.	.
CASSTLVQGMNTEAFF	TGTGCCAGTAGTACTCTAGTACAGGGAATGAACACTGAAGCTTTCTTT	TRBV19	TRBJ1-1	.	.
CTAGPGGAGELFF	TGCACCGCCGGCCCGGGGGGCGCCGGGGAGCTGTTTTTT	TRBV29-1	TRBJ2-2	.	.
CASSGGTSGKYNEQFF	TGCGCCAGCAGCGGTGGGACTAGCGGGAAGTACAATGAGCAGTTCTTC	TRBV5-1	TRBJ2-1	TRBD2	.
CSAVGETGELFF	TGCAGCGCTGTCGGGGAGACCGGGGAGCTGTTTTTT	TRBV29-1	TRBJ2-2	.	.
CASSPTGGPYEQYF	TGTGCCAGCTCACCGACAGGGGGGCCCTACGAGCAGTACTTC	TRBV18	TRBJ2-7	TRBD1	.
CASSGGTGGEETEAFF	TGTGCCAGCAGCGGGGGGACAGGGGGCGAGGAAACTGAAGCTTTCTTT	TRBV7-9	TRBJ1-1	TRBD1	.
CASSLWREGGLGTDTQYF	TGTGCCAGCAGTTTATGGCGGGAGGGGGGGTTGGGCACAGATACGCAGTATTTT	TRBV27	TRBJ2-3	TRBD2	.
CSVIGLAETQYF	TGCAGCGTCATTGGACTGGCGGAGACCCAGTACTTC	TRBV29-1	TRBJ2-5	.	.
CASSQVGRYQETQYF	TGCGCCAGCAGCCAAGTGGGGCGGTACCAAGAGACCCAGTACTTC	TRBV4-1	TRBJ2-5	.	.
CASSAKEGAPIPWPQHF	TGTGCCAGCAGTGCAAAGGAAGGGGCCCCAATTCCTTGGCCCCAGCATTTT	TRBV6-1	TRBJ1-5	.	.
CASSIALDRVVMSNEKLFF	TGTGCCAGTAGTATAGCCCTGGACAGGGTCGTGATGTCTAATGAAAAACTGTTTTTT	TRBV19	TRBJ1-4	TRBD1	.
CASSSRILGGTDTQYF	TGTGCCAGCAGTTCCAGGATCCTAGGGGGCACAGATACGCAGTATTTT	TRBV28	TRBJ2-3	.	.
CASSQPAQGYNQPQHF	TGCGCCAGCAGCCAACCAGCACAGGGCTACAATCAGCCCCAGCATTTT	TRBV4-1	TRBJ1-5	.	.
CASSGWGGTTEAFF	TGCGCCAGCAGCGGCTGGGGGGGGACCACTGAAGCTTTCTTT	TRBV5-1	TRBJ1-1	.	few
CSAGGSSYEQYF	TGCAGCGCGGGGGGGTCTAGCTACGAGCAGTACTTC	TRBV29-1	TRBJ2-7	TRBD2	.
CASSILPARGDEKLFF	TGTGCCAGTAGTATACTCCCCGCACGAGGAGATGAAAAACTGTTTTTT	TRBV19	TRBJ1-4	.	.
CASQGTKYNEQFF	TGCGCCAGCCAGGGGACAAAGTACAATGAGCAGTTCTTC	TRBV5-1	TRBJ2-1	.	.